These 29 T cell receptor beta chains originate from one sample sequenced in a study of CD8+ T cells in alopecia areata. As to treatment: oral pan-JAK inhibitor, 5-10 mg twice daily. RNA was isolated and reverse transcribed to cDNA, the sequencing template. Sequencing was performed with immunoSEQ multiplex PCR; in TCRdb, only in-frame clones are kept and a portion is missing. The sample carries 200,000 to 250,000 clones, more than 45% recorded once. The material sequenced was CD4+ T cells sorted from blood, taken at week 4, from a patient treated with tofacitinib. Source of these receptors: a human donor with alopecia areata.

The chain joins TRBV30 to TRBJ1-1; tentative D call: TRBD1 (5 bases). Trimming took 5 bases from V and 11 from J, leaving 15 bases between them. The CDR3 length is 11 residues. Germline CDR1 GTSNPN, CDR2 SVGIG (reference sequence). This chain's CDR3 is CAWGRQGWAFF. CDR3 sequence (DNA): TGTGCCTGGGGGCGGCAGGGTTGGGCTTTCTTT.

The V call is TRBV25-1, the J call TRBJ1-6; weak D call: TRBD1 (5 bases). This CDR3 comprises 14 residues. Germline V gene sequence: CDR1 MGHDK, CDR2 SYGVNS. V was clipped by 6 bases and J by 7 bases, with 13 bases between them. In DNA form, the CDR3 reads TGTGCCAGCAGAGGGCCAGGGCAAAATTCACCCCTCCACTTT. Translating it yields CASRGPGQNSPLHF.

CDR3 protein: CASSINVNTEAFF. CDR3 nucleotide sequence: TGTGCCAGTAGTATCAATGTGAACACTGAAGCTTTCTTT. The genes are TRBV19 and TRBJ1-1; D ambiguous. CDR3 length equals 13 residues. Germline V gene lookup returns CDR1 LNHDA and CDR2 SQIVND (reference sequence). The V gene lost 3 bases and the J gene lost 0 bases, with 5 bases spanning the gap. The whole variable domain, remainder taken from reference TRBV19 and TRBJ1-1, is DGGITQSPKYLFRKEGQNVTLSCEQNLNHDAMYWYRQDPGQGLRLIYYSQIVNDFQKGDIAEGYSVSREKKESFPLTVTSAQKNPTAFYLCASSINVNTEAFFGQGTRLTVV.

The chain employs TRBV14 and TRBJ1-2; no clear D. The CDR3 is 12 residues long. Trimming left V 1 base short and J 7 bases short, with 7 bases between. Germline assignment: CDR1 SGHDN and CDR2 FVKESK. In DNA, the CDR3 is TGTGCCAGCAGCCAAGTGGCGGGTGGCTACACCTTC. It yields the protein CASSQVAGGYTF.

The rearrangement joins TRBV7-2 to TRBJ2-3; D is uncertain. The length of the CDR3 is 14 residues. CDR1 is SGHTA, CDR2 FQGNSA, per germline. V lost 6 bases, J lost 2 bases, and 12 bases lay in between. For the CDR3, the DNA is TGTGCCAGCAGTGGGCTCAGCCCCACAGATACGCAGTATTTT. It specifies CASSGLSPTDTQYF.

The J gene is TRBJ2-1, the V gene TRBV19, with a possible D match to TRBD1 (6 bases). Germline V gene sequence: CDR1 LNHDA, CDR2 SQIVND (reference sequence). V was trimmed by 3 bases and J by 6 bases, leaving 15 bases between them. The CDR3 is 15 residues long. The CDR3 protein is CASSIQWGPGNEQFF. The CDR3, as DNA: TGTGCCAGTAGTATTCAATGGGGGCCAGGCAATGAGCAGTTCTTC.

The chain couples TRBV30 to TRBJ1-1; 9 positions match TRBD1. V lost 5 bases to trimming and J lost 2 bases; unmatched junction nucleotides: 3. Germline CDR1 is GTSNPN and CDR2 is SVGIG (reference sequence). CDR3 length: 13 residues. The CDR3 DNA reads as TGTGCCTGGCTGACAGGGGGAAACACTGAAGCTTTCTTT. Translating it yields CAWLTGGNTEAFF.

V is TRBV30 and J is TRBJ1-1; no definite D call. The V gene lost 5 bases and the J gene lost 0 bases, with 10 bases spanning the gap. The CDR3 consists of 13 residues. Germline CDR1 GTSNPN, CDR2 SVGIG (reference sequence). The CDR3 nucleotides are TGTGCCTGGGGGAAAAAGGTGAACACTGAAGCTTTCTTT. Protein product: CAWGKKVNTEAFF. The full variable domain, its missing parts supplied by reference TRBV30 and TRBJ1-1, is SQTIHQWPATLVQPVGSPLSLECTVEGTSNPNLYWYRQAAGRGLQLLFYSVGIGQISSEVPQNLSASRPQDRQFILSSKKLLLSDSGFYLCAWGKKVNTEAFFGQGTRLTVV.

The chain carries TRBV9 and TRBJ2-1, with D unresolved. In germline, CDR1 is SGDLS, CDR2 YYNGEE. The CDR3 covers 15 residues. V dropped 0 bases and J dropped 4 bases, with 11 bases sitting between them. CDR3: CASSVGRHGYNEQFF. The CDR3 DNA reads TGTGCCAGCAGCGTAGGGAGACACGGATACAATGAGCAGTTCTTC.

This clone was seen just once. The V call is TRBV7-3, the J call TRBJ2-1; no clear D gene. This CDR3 is built from 14 residues. In germline, CDR1 is SGHTA, CDR2 FQGTGA. Trimming removed 6 bases from V and 5 bases from J, with 14 bases in between. The CDR3 is CASRSGSGNNEQFF. CDR3 nucleotides: TGTGCCAGCAGGAGTGGCAGTGGCAACAATGAGCAGTTCTTC.

In this sample, this clone turned up a few times. The chain carries TRBV4-3 and TRBJ1-4; possible D gene TRBD1, 5 bases. CDR3 size: 16 residues. Germline CDR1 and CDR2: LGHNA and YSLEER. The V and J ends lost 3 bases and 8 bases respectively, with 19 bases between them. CDR3 loop: CASSQGQGALNEKLFF. As DNA, the CDR3 is TGCGCCAGCAGCCAGGGGCAAGGGGCCTTGAACGAAAAACTGTTTTTT.

The chain employs TRBV29-1 and TRBJ2-2, with 8 bases lining up with TRBD1. This CDR3 has 13 residues. Germline CDR1 is SQVTM and CDR2 is ANQGSEA. V trimming: 4 bases; J trimming: 7 bases; junction bases outside the gene matches: 5. Here the CDR3 reads CSVGTGKGGELFF. CDR3 in DNA: TGCAGCGTTGGGACAGGGAAAGGCGGGGAGCTGTTTTTT.

This clone appeared a single time. The CDR3 DNA is TGTGCCAGCACCAATGACGCGGGCTACACCTTC. Its translation is CASTNDAGYTF. This sequence joins TRBV9 and TRBJ1-2; D gene ambiguous. V lost 6 bases to trimming and J lost 8 bases, with 11 bases between them. Looked up from germline, CDR1 is SGDLS and CDR2 is YYNGEE. This CDR3 is built from 11 residues.

J is TRBJ2-6 and V is TRBV10-3; 8 nucleotides agree with TRBD1. The germline gives CDR1 ENHRY, CDR2 SYGVKD. The CDR3 has 18 residues. The V gene end was trimmed by 0 bases and the J gene end by 0 bases; junction bases not matched to a gene: 4. CDR3 DNA: TGTGCCATCAGTGAGTCTCAGGGGGCGAGCTCTGGGGCCAACGTCCTGACTTTC. As protein: CAISESQGASSGANVLTF.

This chain links TRBV2 with TRBJ1-2; 11 nucleotides align to TRBD1. Germline V lookup: CDR1 SNHLY, CDR2 FYNNEI. CDR3 length: 15 residues. V dropped 2 bases and J dropped 6; count of bases not matched to a gene: 5. The CDR3 bases are TGTGCCAGCAGTGAAAGGACAGGGGGCGCGGATGGCTACACCTTC. It translates to CASSERTGGADGYTF. Full variable domain (remainder filled in from reference TRBV2 and TRBJ1-2): EPEVTQTPSHQVTQMGQEVILRCVPISNHLYFYWYRQILGQKVEFLVSFYNNEISEKSEIFDDQFSVERPDGSNFTLKIRSTKLEDSAMYFCASSERTGGADGYTFGSGTRLTVV.

The rearrangement joins TRBV27 to TRBJ1-4, with D possibly matching TRBD1 (5 bases). Trimming pared 2 bases from V and 8 bases from J, leaving 9 bases between. Germline-derived CDR1 and CDR2 are MNHEY and SMNVEV (reference sequence). CDR3 length: 13 residues. CDR3 amino acids: CASSLIAGEKLFF. In DNA form, the CDR3 reads TGTGCCAGCAGTTTAATAGCAGGGGAAAAACTGTTTTTT.

CDR3 sequence reads: CASRGTGRGETQYF. The DNA for the CDR3 is TGTGCCAGTAGGGGGACCGGGCGCGGAGAGACCCAGTACTTC. V and J are TRBV19 and TRBJ2-5; tentatively, D is TRBD1 or TRBD2 (5 bases each). The CDR3 has 14 amino acids. The germline V gene has CDR1 LNHDA and CDR2 SQIVND (reference sequence). Trimming took 6 bases from V and 4 from J, leaving 15 bases between them.

CDR3: CASSPLRPDYNEQFF. The CDR3, as DNA: TGTGCCAGCTCACCATTAAGGCCAGACTACAATGAGCAGTTCTTC. The chain uses TRBV18 and TRBJ2-1; no definite D call. Germline assignment: CDR1 KGHSH and CDR2 LQKENI. V dropped 2 bases and J dropped 3 bases, with 11 bases sitting between them. The CDR3 is 15 amino acids.

This clone was found a few times. The rearrangement links TRBV30 to TRBJ1-1; 12 nucleotides agree with TRBD1. The CDR3 runs to 15 residues. With V trimmed by 3 bases and J by 10 bases, 12 bases remained unmatched. Per the germline V gene, CDR1 is GTSNPN and CDR2 is SVGIG (reference sequence). The CDR3 sequence is CAWSPPGTGGAGAFF. CDR3 DNA: TGTGCCTGGAGCCCGCCCGGGACAGGGGGCGCCGGAGCTTTCTTT.

The chain couples TRBV29-1 to TRBJ1-1; D is perhaps TRBD1 (6 bases). The CDR3 sequence is 12 residues long. Trimming removed 6 bases at V and 10 bases at J, with 18 bases between. The germline V gene has CDR1 SQVTM and CDR2 ANQGSEA. The CDR3 DNA follows: TGCAGCGTCGCAAAGGACAGTGGGGTAGCTTTCTTT. It specifies CSVAKDSGVAFF.

This clone was seen a handful of times. The V and J genes are TRBV7-2 and TRBJ1-2; perhaps TRBD1 as D (6 bases). The CDR3 sequence is 14 residues long. The germline V gene encodes CDR1 SGHTA and CDR2 FQGNSA. V lost 4 bases, J lost 8 bases, and 17 bases lay in between. In DNA, the CDR3 is TGTGCCAGCAGCTCCAGACAGGCCCTTGAGGGCTACACCTTC. Its translation: CASSSRQALEGYTF.

In this sample, this clone turned up a few times. The chain carries TRBV12-5 and TRBJ2-2; 7 bases are a match to TRBD1. The CDR3 length is 14 residues. Trimming cost V 2 bases and J 6 bases; bases outside gene matches: 3. Germline-derived CDR1 and CDR2 are LGHNT and FRNRAP. CDR3 region: CASGLTGAPGELFF. As DNA, the CDR3 is TGTGCTAGTGGTTTGACAGGGGCGCCCGGGGAGCTGTTTTTT.

The J gene is TRBJ2-1, the V gene TRBV14; D may be TRBD1 (6 bases). This CDR3 is 15 amino acids long. V lost 4 bases to trimming and J lost 6 bases, with 16 bases between them. The germline V gene encodes CDR1 SGHDN and CDR2 FVKESK. For the CDR3, the DNA is TGTGCCAGCAGCCCTACAGGGCCCCGTGGCAATGAGCAGTTCTTC. The encoded protein is CASSPTGPRGNEQFF.

This chain joins TRBV5-1 and TRBJ1-1; 7 bases are shared with TRBD1. The CDR3 sequence is 15 residues long. The trim removed 2 bases at V and 5 bases at J, leaving 9 bases unmatched. Looked up from germline, CDR1 is SGHRS and CDR2 is YFSETQ. CDR3 sequence reads: CASSFTGTDGTEAFF. Written as DNA, the CDR3 is TGCGCCAGCAGCTTCACGGGGACAGATGGAACTGAAGCTTTCTTT.

The J gene is TRBJ2-6, the V gene TRBV2, with D perhaps TRBD1 (5 bases). The CDR3 runs 14 residues. V was clipped by 6 bases and J by 3 bases, with 9 bases between them. CDR1 is SNHLY and CDR2 is FYNNEI in the germline V gene. Here the CDR3 DNA reads TGTGCCAGCAGCGACACAGGTGGGGCCAACGTCCTGACTTTC. This codes for CASSDTGGANVLTF.

The rearrangement uses TRBV5-1 and TRBJ2-7, with TRBD1 matching over 7 bases. Germline V gives CDR1 SGHRS, CDR2 YFSETQ. J lost 2 bases, V lost 6 bases, and 8 bases had no gene match. The CDR3 length is 14 residues. CDR3 coding DNA: TGCGCCAGCACTCGAACAGGGGCAACCTACGAGCAGTACTTC. It yields the protein CASTRTGATYEQYF.

This clone has more than one count but fewer than ten. The chain links TRBV4-3 to TRBJ2-2; D remains unclear. Trimming took off 3 bases at V and 4 bases at J, with 12 bases between the two ends. The CDR3 runs to 15 residues. The V gene's germline CDR1 is LGHNA and CDR2 YSLEER. CDR3 sequence (DNA): TGCGCCAGCAGCCAGACGACCCCGCCCACCGGGGAGCTGTTTTTT. It is translated as CASSQTTPPTGELFF.

Only a few counts were recorded for this clone. The V and J genes are TRBV25-1 and TRBJ2-6, with a possible D match to TRBD2 (5 bases). The germline V gene has CDR1 MGHDK and CDR2 SYGVNS. This CDR3 contains 17 residues. V lost 3 bases and J 1 base, leaving 13 bases between the germline ends. The CDR3 spells CASSEFAGQSGANVLTF. Written as DNA, the CDR3 is TGTGCCAGCAGTGAGTTTGCGGGCCAGTCTGGGGCCAACGTCCTGACTTTC.

This clone was seen a handful of times. Other nucleotide sequences in the sample specify the same CDR3. The genes are TRBV30 and TRBJ1-5; D unresolved. Germline CDR1 reads GTSNPN; CDR2 reads SVGIG (reference sequence). The CDR3 totals 13 residues. Trimming left V 3 bases short and J 4 bases short, with 10 bases between. This CDR3 reads CAWRGGDNQPQHF. Here the CDR3 DNA reads TGTGCCTGGAGAGGTGGAGATAATCAGCCCCAGCATTTT.